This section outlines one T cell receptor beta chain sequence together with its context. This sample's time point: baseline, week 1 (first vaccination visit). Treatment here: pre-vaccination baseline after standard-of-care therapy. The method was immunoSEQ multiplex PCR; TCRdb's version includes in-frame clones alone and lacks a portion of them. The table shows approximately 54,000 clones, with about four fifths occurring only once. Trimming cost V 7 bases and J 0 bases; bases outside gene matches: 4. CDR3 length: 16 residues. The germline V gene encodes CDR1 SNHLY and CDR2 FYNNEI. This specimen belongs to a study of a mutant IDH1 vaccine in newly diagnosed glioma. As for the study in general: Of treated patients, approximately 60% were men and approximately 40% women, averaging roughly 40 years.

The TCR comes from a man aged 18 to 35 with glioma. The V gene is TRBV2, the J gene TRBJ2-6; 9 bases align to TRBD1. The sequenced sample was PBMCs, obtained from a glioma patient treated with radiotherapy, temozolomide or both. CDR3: CASNRDRVSGANVLTF. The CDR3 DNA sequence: TGTGCCAGCAACCGGGACAGGGTCTCTGGGGCCAACGTCCTGACTTTC. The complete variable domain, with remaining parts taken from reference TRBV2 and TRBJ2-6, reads EPEVTQTPSHQVTQMGQEVILRCVPISNHLYFYWYRQILGQKVEFLVSFYNNEISEKSEIFDDQFSVERPDGSNFTLKIRSTKLEDSAMYFCASNRDRVSGANVLTFGAGSRLTVL.